This TCR beta chain derives from a study of cytomegalovirus exposure and HLA in healthy donors (dated by TCRdb to about 2017). About the investigation overall: An earlier analysis of approximately 550 of the donors reported about 290 Gb of sequence data and some 120 million unique TCR beta sequences from some 180 million T cells. HLA typing covered class I and class II loci at four-digit resolution. The number of typed donors differed by locus: roughly 620-630 for A, B, C, DRB1 and DQB1; 522 for DQA1; around 610 for DPA1; and roughly 470 for DPB1. Donor age, sex, ethnicity and CMV serostatus were compiled together with the repertoire data. Rather than drawing on any new phenotypic data, the later analysis identified candidate immune exposures from TCR beta sequences and the way those sequences occurred across donors. A later analysis re-examined previously published TCR beta repertoires from more than 600 donors and added high-resolution HLA genotyping to investigate patterns of TCR occurrence. A separate validation cohort of roughly 130 different subjects was used in addition to the approximately 700-subject first cohort. The aim of the study was to test whether cataloging public T cell receptors could identify signatures of past pathogen exposure. Genome-wide SNP genotypes for about 65% of the roughly 670 donors were used in a later genetic analysis, which treated that subset as a discovery cohort. A handful of DR-DQ haplotypes were handled as single units for association and clustering because linkage in the cohort was strong. To predict cytomegalovirus infection status, the study combined high-throughput TCR immunosequencing, statistical association of individual TCRs with disease status, and machine learning. Every repertoire in the discovery cohort had been generated on one and the same sequencing platform. An earlier analysis of around 580 of the donors used high-throughput TCR beta sequencing to judge whether each TCR beta V gene segment behaved as functional or pseudogenic. Among roughly 400 genotyped donors of the cohort, an average of about 220,000 unique TCR beta nucleotide sequences was sequenced per donor, of which roughly 17% were non-productive. The genetic ancestry cluster associated with self-reported Caucasian donors included over 80% of the 350 to 500 genotyped donors. An early release that covered about 600 HLA-typed donors contained 250 to 350 gigabases of sequencing data and 80 million or so unique TCR sequences. The study used immunosequencing to profile the T cell repertoires of approximately 690 subjects and linked those repertoires to cytomegalovirus serostatus.

To note about this clone: This receptor's antigen is unknown.

The paper as a whole reports these results and caveats: Some IMGT-functional V segments, including TRBV6-2 and TRBV6-3, could not be distinguished by the 87-base-pair reads and were therefore excluded. According to a later analysis, most CMV-associated TCR beta chains appeared to be HLA-restricted, and the HLA associations seemed to be driven largely by CMV exposure. The classifier was reported to diagnose cytomegalovirus status with high specificity and sensitivity in both the original cohort and the validation cohort. For the cohort, immune exposure information was limited to CMV serostatus. In vitro tests confirmed that a few of the cytomegalovirus-associated TCR beta chains recognize cytomegalovirus antigens. According to a later analysis, TCR association rates differed among HLA loci, with DRB1 alleles showing the most associated TCRs and HLA-C alleles showing the fewest. The earlier analysis of some 560 of the donors excluded around 17 rarely observed V segments, including chromosome 9 orphons, because counts were too low. A later genetic analysis reported fewer N-insertions in productive TCRs among donors in an Asian-associated ancestry cluster than the approximately 670-donor mean. When HLA alleles, especially DR and DQ, strongly co-occurred, TCR associations were difficult to assign to individual alleles. Across donors, most TCR sequences were observed very rarely, whereas some public TCRs were present in many individuals. A later genetic analysis associated a missense DCLRE1C variant with V-gene and J-gene trimming of TCR beta chains, and an independent cohort replicated the association. A total of 150 or so TCR beta chains were listed by the study as associated with cytomegalovirus. In an earlier analysis of approximately 600 of the donors, most TCR beta V segments were observed in productive rearrangements about 90% or about 30% of the time, broadly matching IMGT annotations. The sequencing pipeline was judged likely to have produced a cluster of highly shared sequence variants as a technical artifact. The cohort was sequenced for TCR beta chains only, and without alpha or paired-chain data the features that could be detected were limited. The authors suggested that the approach could potentially be extended to other disease states and immunological phenotypes. A later analysis found that HLA-associated TCR beta chains were more clonally expanded and had lower generation probabilities than equally common non-associated chains. A further reported finding was that TCR beta sequences accurately predicted the HLA-A and HLA-B alleles for most subjects in the first cohort. Correlated functional status among segregating V segments might reflect linkage disequilibrium, but an unknown experimental factor could not be ruled out. In a later analysis, several top co-occurrence clusters were reported to appear linked to parvovirus B19, influenza, CMV and Epstein-Barr virus. Specific HLA alleles were associated with 15,000 to 20,000 TCR beta sequences at a false discovery rate of 0.05 in a later analysis. HLA typing was unavailable for some donors at each locus, so association tests used only the typed subset. Roughly uniform sequencing depth across donors was assumed in presence/absence analyses, although this assumption may not hold.

From cysteine to phenylalanine, the CDR3 is 17 amino acids long. Only the CDR3 DNA is retained, 51 bases long and in frame from the first base. Between the V and J ends, shortened by 1 base and 2 bases respectively, the junction contains 15 bases. CDR1 and CDR2 (MNHEY, SMNVEV) derive from the germline V gene (reference sequence). Library preparation used the immunoSEQ multiplex PCR assay. The multiplex PCR relied on a mix of 60 forward primers for TCR Vbeta segments and 13 reverse primers for TCR Jbeta segments. Amplification of the CDR3 region of rearranged TCR beta genes was performed with a multiplex PCR assay on genomic DNA. The Illumina HiSeq System was used to sequence the amplified TCR beta libraries as 87-base-pair reads. Turning to the authors' computational methods: A later analysis counted about 76 million unique TCR beta chains across the roughly 700 repertoires, and roughly 11 million of these chains were shared by at least two donors. To remove PCR and sequencing errors, raw reads were error-corrected and collapsed into unique sequences using a nearest-neighbor algorithm that merged closely related sequences. Alignment of CDR3 sequences to IMGT reference sequences was used to assign V, D and J gene segments. Each retained sequence needed at least a six-nucleotide match to both a V gene segment and a J gene segment. A rearrangement was called productive if the CDR3 had no stop codons and remained in frame with V and J, and every other rearrangement was called non-productive. Following IMGT convention, CDR3 was defined as the stretch from the second conserved V-encoded cysteine up to the conserved J-encoded phenylalanine. In an earlier analysis of approximately 590 of the donors, sequences lacking an unambiguous match to a single V gene segment were excluded. In an earlier analysis of approximately 500 of the donors, a V segment was called functional when productive rearrangements were above 56.7%, and segregating when the standard deviation between donors exceeded 5%. To diagnose cytomegalovirus status from the catalog of TCR beta chain sequences, a statistical classification framework was built. In a later analysis, V and J genes were assigned by comparing TCR nucleotide sequences against IMGT/GENE-DB human TR gene sequences. Using the TCRdist pipeline, a later analysis assigned CDR3 sequences along with most-parsimonious VDJ recombination scenarios. In a later analysis, each TCR beta chain was defined by its CDR3 amino acid sequence together with its V-gene family, and reads without a unique V-gene family were excluded. As a way to deal with suspected cross-contamination and a sequencing artifact, a later analysis dropped 450 to 600 nucleotide sequences that were highly shared and had low generation probability. A later analysis calculated a clonal expansion index for each public chain from normalized within-repertoire ranks of inferred template counts. In a later analysis, generation probabilities were computed using a VDJ recombination model fitted to out-of-frame rearrangements, and the results were checked against IGoR. In a later analysis, hypergeometric tests were used to score TCR-TCR, TCR-HLA and TCR-CMV co-occurrence, with a repertoire-size bias correction applied to TCR pairs. To estimate false discovery rates, a later analysis permuted the HLA or CMV assignments 20 times. In a later analysis, co-occurring TCRs were grouped with DBSCAN, and TCRdist sequence similarity was added when clustering was performed within HLA-allele-positive subsets. Repertoires with fewer than 30,000 or more than 120,000 public chains, plus five repertoires with anomalous nucleotide sharing, were excluded from co-occurrence clustering. In its TCRdb copy, this immuneACCESS table keeps in-frame sequences only and misses some clones. Where compared with another copy, unresolved V genes explain less than half of these, and the others have no known cause. V, J and clone size derive from that table, while D and trimming were established from the DNA sequence. This sample's table carries 130,000 or so clones. The ten biggest clones cover 2% to 2.5% of the sample.

The cohort was made up of roughly 670 healthy bone marrow donors. All cohort members were sampled while nominally healthy, although unrecorded immune exposures were likely present. The donor was CMV seronegative and belonged to the group of several hundred seronegative cohort members. A peripheral blood sample was provided by each donor, and peripheral blood mononuclear cells were used for TCR beta sequencing. Genomic DNA was extracted from the blood cell samples with the Qiagen DNeasy Blood Extraction Kit. The specimen sequenced was PBMCs. The rearrangement combines TRBV27 with TRBJ2-1, with no confidently assigned D gene. The TCR comes from a woman younger than 35 in good health and CMV-seronegative. CDR3 region: CASSLLSGRSTYNEQFF. In nucleotides, the sequence is TGTGCCAGCAGTTTATTAAGTGGCAGGTCCACCTACAATGAGCAGTTCTTC.